This is a list of T cell receptor beta chains from one sample in a study of cytomegalovirus exposure and HLA in healthy donors. Clones were read by immunoSEQ multiplex PCR, and TCRdb kept only the in-frame ones, dropping some. Among around 300,000 clones listed, 70% to 90% were seen once. The specimen sequenced was PBMCs. Receptors originate from a woman between 35 and 50 years old in good health and CMV-seropositive. Each CDR3 is given with its conserved first and last residue. A D gene is named only where the DNA matches it firmly. Only part of the rows carry a size: once, few, many, or a class if the clone is expanded.

CDR3 protein,CDR3 DNA,V gene,clone size,D gene,J gene
CASARAGSNEQFF,TGTGCCAGTGCCCGGGCGGGATCGAATGAGCAGTTCTTC,TRBV19,NA,NA,TRBJ2-1
CAIGDRGYSGNTIYF,TGTGCCATTGGGGACAGGGGGTACTCTGGAAACACCATATATTTT,TRBV19,NA,TRBD1,TRBJ1-3
CASSPGQGYSPLHF,TGCGCCAGCAGCCCGGGACAGGGGTATTCACCCCTCCACTTT,TRBV4-3,NA,TRBD1,TRBJ1-6
CASSSPGQGLGEGVDTQYF,TGTGCCAGCAGTTCCCCGGGTCAGGGGCTCGGAGAGGGTGTTGATACGCAGTATTTT,TRBV28,NA,NA,TRBJ2-3
CASRREGKDGYTF,TGTGCCAGCAGGAGGGAGGGTAAGGATGGCTACACCTTC,TRBV27,NA,NA,TRBJ1-2
CASSIPRGGGGELFF,TGTGCCAGCAGTATCCCCAGGGGCGGTGGCGGGGAGCTGTTTTTT,TRBV27,NA,NA,TRBJ2-2
CASSLRESTGELFF,TGTGCCAGCAGTTTAAGGGAGAGCACCGGGGAGCTGTTTTTT,TRBV27,once,NA,TRBJ2-2
CASSGQSSYEQYF,TGTGCCAGCAGCGGACAGTCGTCCTACGAGCAGTACTTC,TRBV5-4,NA,NA,TRBJ2-7
CASSATGGGTGELFF,TGTGCCAGCAGCGCGACAGGGGGAGGGACCGGGGAGCTGTTTTTT,TRBV9,NA,TRBD1,TRBJ2-2
CASSQDPGPGPYEQYF,TGTGCCAGCAGCCAAGATCCAGGGCCAGGACCCTACGAGCAGTACTTC,TRBV4-2,NA,NA,TRBJ2-7
CASSIVFVGDRVSGELFF,TGTGCCAGTAGTATAGTTTTTGTCGGGGACAGGGTGAGCGGGGAGCTGTTTTTT,TRBV19,NA,TRBD1,TRBJ2-2
CASRADSSRGNTIYF,TGTGCCAGCAGGGCCGACAGCTCCCGTGGAAACACCATATATTTT,TRBV6-5,NA,NA,TRBJ1-3
CASIGGRGLTDTQYF,TGTGCCAGCATCGGTGGGAGGGGTCTTACAGATACGCAGTATTTT,TRBV28,NA,TRBD2,TRBJ2-3
CSVASRLNTEAFF,TGCAGCGTGGCGAGCAGGCTGAACACTGAAGCTTTCTTT,TRBV29-1,NA,NA,TRBJ1-1
CASSGQELDTEAFF,TGTGCCAGCAGCGGCCAGGAATTGGACACTGAAGCTTTCTTT,TRBV7-8,NA,NA,TRBJ1-1
CASSRLAGGVTDTQYF,TGCGCCAGCAGCAGACTAGCGGGAGGGGTCACAGATACGCAGTATTTT,TRBV5-1,NA,TRBD2,TRBJ2-3
CASSPLESMNTEAFF,TGTGCCAGCTCACCACTCGAGAGTATGAACACTGAAGCTTTCTTT,TRBV18,once,NA,TRBJ1-1
CASSSQGAANTGELFF,TGTGCCAGCAGTTCCCAGGGGGCAGCGAACACCGGGGAGCTGTTTTTT,TRBV2,NA,TRBD1,TRBJ2-2
CASSAIGQFSHEQYF,TGTGCCAGCAGTGCCATAGGACAGTTCTCTCACGAGCAGTACTTC,TRBV2,NA,NA,TRBJ2-7
CASSSNPGTGRGYTF,TGCGCCAGCAGCTCTAATCCCGGGACAGGGAGGGGCTACACCTTC,TRBV5-1,NA,TRBD1,TRBJ1-2
CAWSPSGSSQETQYF,TGTGCCTGGAGTCCTAGCGGGAGTAGCCAAGAGACCCAGTACTTC,TRBV30,NA,TRBD2,TRBJ2-5
CASQGALETQYF,TGTGCCAGCCAGGGGGCATTGGAGACCCAGTACTTC,TRBV27,NA,TRBD1,TRBJ2-5
CAWSFRTVSTEAFF,TGTGCCTGGAGTTTCAGGACAGTAAGCACTGAAGCTTTCTTT,TRBV30,NA,NA,TRBJ1-1
CASSLYLGTGGAYNEQFF,TGTGCCAGCAGTTTATATCTCGGGACAGGGGGCGCCTACAATGAGCAGTTCTTC,TRBV27,once,TRBD1,TRBJ2-1
CASRGQADTGELFF,TGCGCCAGCAGGGGGCAGGCCGACACCGGGGAGCTGTTTTTT,TRBV5-1,once,NA,TRBJ2-2
CASSNRQGAVKLFF,TGTGCCAGCAGCAACCGACAGGGGGCAGTAAAACTGTTTTTT,TRBV28,NA,TRBD1,TRBJ1-4
CASSVSRGETQYF,TGTGCCAGCAGCGTATCCAGGGGCGAGACCCAGTACTTC,TRBV9,few,NA,TRBJ2-5
CAWSSGGELFF,TGTGCCTGGAGTTCAGGGGGGGAGCTGTTTTTT,TRBV30,NA,NA,TRBJ2-2
CASSSRTSGYNEQFF,TGTGCCAGCAGCTCTCGGACTAGCGGCTACAATGAGCAGTTCTTC,TRBV11-2,NA,TRBD2,TRBJ2-1
CASSQFKHGNTGELFF,TGCGCCAGCAGCCAATTCAAGCACGGGAACACCGGGGAGCTGTTTTTT,TRBV4-3,NA,NA,TRBJ2-2
CASSTNRAIGEKLFF,TGTGCCAGCAGTACGAACAGGGCAATCGGTGAAAAACTGTTTTTT,TRBV2,NA,NA,TRBJ1-4
CASSVSPPGTTQETQYF,TGTGCCAGCAGCGTCTCCCCTCCAGGGACTACCCAAGAGACCCAGTACTTC,TRBV9,NA,TRBD2,TRBJ2-5
CASTRQGGWTEAFF,TGTGCCAGCACCCGACAGGGGGGGTGGACTGAAGCTTTCTTT,TRBV6-1,NA,TRBD1,TRBJ1-1
CASGLMGDPEETQYF,TGTGCCAGCGGGCTAATGGGCGACCCGGAAGAGACCCAGTACTTC,TRBV9,once,NA,TRBJ2-5
CASSSTGATNEKLFF,TGTGCCAGTAGTAGCACAGGTGCAACTAATGAAAAACTGTTTTTT,TRBV19,NA,NA,TRBJ1-4
CASSVVGSSYEQYF,TGTGCCAGCAGCGTAGTGGGGAGCTCCTACGAGCAGTACTTC,TRBV9,NA,NA,TRBJ2-7